This T cell receptor (beta chain) was documented in a study of T cells in Graves' hyperthyroidism and ophthalmopathy. The wider study: Before any treatment, at initial diagnosis, peripheral blood was collected. Study-level findings and limits: Ophthalmopathy and stable hyperthyroidism were told apart by a 13 V-J model.

The TCR beta CDR3 regions underwent amplification using RNA transcripts as the source. The TCR CDR3 was amplified in a first-round RT-PCR using the HTBI primer set. Using its own MiXCR run on the multiplex PCR reads, TCRdb lists one record per CDR3 protein. This sample carries some 600,000 distinct CDR3 sequences, approximately 13% of them seen once, and the ten largest clones take around 5.4%. This clonotype was seen repeatedly, ten times or more. Its antigen is unidentified. This CDR3 region has 15 residues. The V and J ends lost 8 bases and 5 bases, in that order; junction bases with no gene match: 6. The germline CDR1 and CDR2 sequences are SEHNR and FQNEAQ (reference sequence).

The sample was blood. This clonotype was sampled from a woman aged 25 to 39 with Graves' hyperthyroidism that later progressed to Graves' ophthalmopathy. J is TRBJ2-1 and V is TRBV7-9, with 13 bases matching TRBD2. CDR3 DNA sequence: TGTGCCAGCGGCCAGGGACTAGCGGGGCACAATGAGCAGTTCTTC. It specifies CASGQGLAGHNEQFF.